The TCR beta chain under discussion was sequenced for a study of blood T cell repertoires in COVID-19. The overall study: Sites in the United States, Italy and Spain provided acute and convalescent COVID-19 samples. Sources were T cells, B-cell-depleted T cells, or PBMCs; the material itself was cDNA or gDNA.

It was during active infection that Seattle patients were enrolled and then longitudinally followed. Per the authors' pipeline: Quantification of nucleated cells was approximated via reference gene primer amplification. TCRdb's copy holds only in-frame clones and misses some; the assay was immunoSEQ multiplex PCR. V, J and clone size reflect that table, while D and trimming were determined from the DNA. Among approximately 210,000 clones listed, 85% were seen once. The CDR3 is 16 amino acids. Germline CDR1 MNHEY, CDR2 SMNVEV (reference sequence). The trim removed 6 bases at V and 2 bases at J, leaving 10 bases unmatched.

This chain uses TRBV27 with TRBJ1-5; 7 nucleotides agree with TRBD1. This clonotype originated in a man between 60 and 75 years old with COVID-19, enrolled during active disease. The material sequenced was peripheral blood. The CDR3 reads CASSFGSGTGNQPQHF. As DNA, the CDR3 is TGTGCCAGCAGCTTCGGATCGGGGACAGGCAATCAGCCCCAGCATTTT.